This T cell receptor beta chain derives from a study of T cells after yellow fever vaccination. Study results and limitations: Most primary-vaccination clones reappeared after the booster (around 95% CD4, 88% CD8). The bulk population could contribute abundant contaminating clonotypes to FACS-sorted repertoires. A limited proportion of clonotypes was detected within both the CD4 and CD8 compartments.

This clonotype was seen repeatedly, ten times or more. Its antigen is undetermined. 5'RACE template switching added a universal primer site and UMIs to TCR cDNA. MiXCR was run by TCRdb on the 5' RACE reads, yielding one entry per CDR3 protein. The sample has 29,000 or so distinct CDR3 sequences, 5% to 6% seen once. Unmatched junction bases numbered 0, after V lost 6 bases and J lost 10 bases. CDR3 length equals 10 residues. Germline V gives CDR1 SGHTA, CDR2 FQGNSA. The chain links TRBV7-2 to TRBJ2-1; TRBD1 agrees at 7 bases. The source is a man aged 25 to 40 who received the YFV17D yellow fever vaccine. The sequences come from CD8+ T cells sorted from PBMCs, collected 10 days after the yellow fever booster vaccination. CDR3 nucleotides: TGTGCCAGCAGACAGGGGGAGCAGTTCTTC. This sequence encodes CASRQGEQFF.